This T cell receptor (beta chain) was captured by sequencing in a study of cytomegalovirus exposure and HLA in healthy donors. Points from the study as a whole: The authors later found HLA-associated TCR beta chains more clonally expanded than equally common others. Reports indicated that the classifier achieved high specificity and sensitivity in diagnosing cytomegalovirus status.

Primers included in the PCR were 60 Vbeta and 13 Jbeta primers. Assay used: immunoSEQ multiplex PCR; TCRdb lists only in-frame clones, some missing. The sample carries 60,000 to 70,000 clones, about three quarters recorded once. Every donor was a healthy person donating bone marrow. About this clone: Its antigen is undetermined.

The sample comprised PBMCs. This sequence was found in a man in his forties in good health and CMV-seronegative.

The CDR3 reads CASTTGTEPYEQYF. The CDR3 coding sequence is TGTGCCAGCACGACCGGGACAGAACCTTACGAGCAGTACTTC. This chain connects TRBV6-1 to TRBJ2-7; 7 bases align to TRBD1. The junction had 10 bases not matched to a gene; V was cut back by 7 bases and J by 4 bases. The V gene's germline CDR1 is MNHNS and CDR2 SASEGT. The CDR3 runs to 14 residues.